A selection of T cell receptor beta chains follows, all from one sample in a study of blood T cell repertoires in COVID-19. The table came from immunoSEQ multiplex PCR; TCRdb's copy has only in-frame clones and leaves some out. The sample lists about 210,000 clones, 85% occurring once. The sample taken for sequencing was peripheral blood. The receptors come from a man between 45 and 60 years old with COVID-19, enrolled during active disease. The CDR3 runs from the conserved cysteine through the conserved F or W. A D gene is named only where the DNA matches it firmly. Part of the rows lack a size; the others show once, few, many or a class for expanded clones.

D: TRBD2
J: TRBJ2-2
V: TRBV10-2
size: few
CDR3: CASSWEGFQPGSGELFF
DNA: TGCGCCAGCAGTTGGGAGGGGTTCCAACCCGGCAGCGGGGAGCTGTTTTTT

D: -
J: TRBJ1-2
V: TRBV3-1/TRBV3-2
size: -
CDR3: CASSLRSSGDGYTF
DNA: TGTGCCAGCAGCCTCCGATCCAGCGGCGATGGCTACACCTTC

D: TRBD1
J: TRBJ2-6
V: TRBV7-3
size: -
CDR3: CASSLTGQGGFNVLTF
DNA: TGTGCCAGCAGTCTTACGGGACAGGGGGGCTTCAACGTCCTGACTTTC

D: TRBD2
J: TRBJ2-1
V: TRBV24-1
size: -
CDR3: CATSDASGGSYNEQFF
DNA: TGTGCCACCAGTGACGCCTCGGGGGGCTCCTACAATGAGCAGTTCTTC

D: -
J: TRBJ2-5
V: TRBV18
size: -
CDR3: CASTPGRVETQYF
DNA: TGTGCCAGCACACCAGGCAGGGTAGAGACCCAGTACTTC

D: -
J: TRBJ1-6
V: TRBV5-1
size: -
CDR3: CASSLDERSPLHF
DNA: TGCGCCAGCAGCTTGGATGAGCGTTCACCCCTCCACTTT

D: -
J: TRBJ1-3
V: TRBV5-4
size: -
CDR3: CASSLDSLGNTIYF
DNA: TGTGCCAGCAGCTTGGACAGCCTCGGAAACACCATATATTTT

D: -
J: TRBJ1-2
V: TRBV12-3/TRBV12-4
size: -
CDR3: CASSSRFYGYIF
DNA: TGTGCCAGCAGTTCCAGGTTCTATGGCTACATCTTC

D: -
J: TRBJ2-1
V: TRBV15
size: once
CDR3: CATEGRRGGFYNEQFF
DNA: TGTGCCACCGAGGGGAGAAGGGGGGGATTCTACAATGAGCAGTTCTTC

D: TRBD1
J: TRBJ2-6
V: TRBV19
size: -
CDR3: CASMTSGQGAPGANVLTF
DNA: TGTGCCAGTATGACTTCGGGACAGGGGGCTCCTGGGGCCAACGTCCTGACTTTC

D: TRBD2
J: TRBJ2-7
V: TRBV4-3
size: few
CDR3: CASSQDTSGGYEQYF
DNA: TGCGCCAGCAGCCAAGACACTAGCGGGGGGTACGAGCAGTACTTC

D: -
J: TRBJ1-4
V: TRBV5-4
size: -
CDR3: CASSYWGGNEKLFF
DNA: TGTGCCAGCAGCTATTGGGGGGGTAATGAAAAACTGTTTTTT

D: -
J: TRBJ2-1
V: TRBV18
size: -
CDR3: CASSPPRRQSEQFF
DNA: TGTGCCAGCTCACCACCGAGGAGACAGAGTGAGCAGTTCTTC

D: -
J: TRBJ1-4
V: TRBV5-4
size: -
CDR3: CASSLGGANEKLFF
DNA: TGTGCCAGCAGCTTGGGGGGGGCTAATGAAAAACTGTTTTTT

D: -
J: TRBJ1-4
V: TRBV4-1
size: -
CDR3: CASSQDPTPTNEKLFF
DNA: TGCGCCAGCAGCCAAGACCCAACACCAACTAATGAAAAACTGTTTTTT

D: TRBD1
J: TRBJ1-2
V: TRBV7-8
size: -
CDR3: CASSYRGGGGYTF
DNA: TGTGCCAGCAGCTACAGGGGAGGTGGTGGCTACACCTTC

D: TRBD2
J: TRBJ2-2
V: TRBV4-2
size: -
CDR3: CASSQVKLAGGPFTGELFF
DNA: TGTGCCAGCAGCCAAGTAAAACTAGCGGGGGGACCGTTCACCGGGGAGCTGTTTTTT

D: -
J: TRBJ1-4
V: TRBV2
size: -
CDR3: CASSVSGVSNEKLFF
DNA: TGTGCCAGCAGTGTATCAGGGGTGTCTAATGAAAAACTGTTTTTT

D: -
J: TRBJ2-7
V: TRBV2
size: -
CDR3: CASSSMDRPYEQYF
DNA: TGTGCCAGCAGTTCTATGGACAGACCCTACGAGCAGTACTTC

D: -
J: TRBJ2-7
V: TRBV24-1
size: once
CDR3: CATSEGPGLSYEQYF
DNA: TGTGCCACCAGTGAAGGTCCTGGGCTATCCTACGAGCAGTACTTC

D: TRBD2
J: TRBJ2-7
V: TRBV18
size: once
CDR3: CASSPSTSLHEQYF
DNA: TGTGCCAGCTCACCCTCGACTAGCTTACACGAGCAGTACTTC

D: -
J: TRBJ2-3
V: TRBV5-1
size: -
CDR3: CASRERPGNPSTDTQYF
DNA: TGCGCCAGCAGAGAACGGCCCGGGAACCCTAGCACAGATACGCAGTATTTT

D: TRBD2
J: TRBJ2-3
V: TRBV3-1/TRBV3-2
size: few
CDR3: CASSQASGGTDTQYF
DNA: TGTGCCAGCAGCCAAGCGAGCGGGGGCACAGATACGCAGTATTTT

D: -
J: TRBJ1-2
V: TRBV30
size: -
CDR3: CAWSPPDSRGYTF
DNA: TGTGCCTGGAGTCCTCCGGACAGTCGTGGCTACACCTTC

D: -
J: TRBJ2-7
V: TRBV2
size: -
CDR3: CASSEARQLNEQYF
DNA: TGTGCCAGCAGTGAAGCCCGACAGCTGAACGAGCAGTACTTC

D: -
J: TRBJ1-5
V: TRBV7-9
size: -
CDR3: CASSQGGNQPQHF
DNA: TGTGCCAGCAGCCAGGGCGGGAACCAGCCCCAGCATTTT

D: TRBD1
J: TRBJ1-2
V: TRBV9
size: -
CDR3: CASSVGQGSDYGYTF
DNA: TGTGCCAGCAGCGTAGGACAGGGTAGCGACTATGGCTACACCTTC

D: -
J: TRBJ2-5
V: TRBV5-1
size: -
CDR3: CASSSSQETQYF
DNA: TGCGCCAGCAGCTCGAGCCAAGAGACCCAGTACTTC

D: TRBD1
J: TRBJ1-4
V: TRBV20-1
size: -
CDR3: CSASRRTGGLDEKLFF
DNA: TGCAGTGCTAGTCGAAGGACAGGGGGCTTAGATGAAAAACTGTTTTTT

D: -
J: TRBJ2-1
V: TRBV9
size: -
CDR3: CASSVGSQHNEQFF
DNA: TGTGCCAGCAGCGTAGGATCACAGCACAATGAGCAGTTCTTC

D: TRBD1
J: TRBJ2-5
V: TRBV6-1
size: -
CDR3: CASSEQTPGTGQETQYF
DNA: TGTGCCAGCAGTGAACAGACACCAGGGACAGGGCAAGAGACCCAGTACTTC

D: -
J: TRBJ2-2
V: TRBV5-1
size: few
CDR3: CASSLDPGGTGELFF
DNA: TGCGCCAGCAGCTTGGACCCCGGAGGTACCGGGGAGCTGTTTTTT

D: -
J: TRBJ1-5
V: TRBV19
size: -
CDR3: CASSITAGLERNQPQHF
DNA: TGTGCCAGTAGTATCACCGCGGGACTGGAGCGCAATCAGCCCCAGCATTTT

D: -
J: TRBJ2-2
V: TRBV19
size: -
CDR3: CASTQGTNTGELFF
DNA: TGTGCCAGTACCCAGGGGACGAACACCGGGGAGCTGTTTTTT

D: -
J: TRBJ2-7
V: TRBV27
size: -
CDR3: CASSRTGDTYEQYF
DNA: TGTGCCAGCAGTAGGACCGGGGATACCTACGAGCAGTACTTC

D: -
J: TRBJ1-4
V: TRBV18
size: -
CDR3: CASSYHNPRSGEKLFF
DNA: TGTGCCAGCTCATACCACAATCCTCGCTCGGGGGAAAAACTGTTTTTT

D: -
J: TRBJ2-5
V: TRBV11-2
size: -
CDR3: CASSYSGVQETQYF
DNA: TGTGCCAGCAGCTATAGCGGCGTCCAAGAGACCCAGTACTTC

D: -
J: TRBJ1-4
V: TRBV7-3
size: -
CDR3: CAIKSRPEKLFF
DNA: TGTGCCATAAAGAGCAGGCCCGAAAAACTGTTTTTT

D: -
J: TRBJ1-1
V: TRBV19
size: -
CDR3: CASSIVQNTEAFF
DNA: TGTGCCAGTAGTATAGTACAGAACACTGAAGCTTTCTTT

D: TRBD1
J: TRBJ2-5
V: TRBV7-9
size: -
CDR3: CASSLAGTGRQTQYF
DNA: TGTGCCAGCAGCCTTGCGGGGACAGGGCGGCAGACCCAGTACTTC

D: -
J: TRBJ2-6
V: TRBV5-1
size: -
CDR3: CASREGIGSTGANVLTF
DNA: TGCGCCAGCAGGGAGGGGATAGGATCGACTGGGGCCAACGTCCTGACTTTC

D: TRBD2
J: TRBJ2-3
V: TRBV3-1/TRBV3-2
size: -
CDR3: CASSIVAGASTDTQYF
DNA: TGTGCCAGCAGCATCGTAGCGGGGGCCAGCACAGATACGCAGTATTTT

D: -
J: TRBJ1-4
V: TRBV18
size: -
CDR3: CASSPGQGSLGGEKLFF
DNA: TGTGCCAGCTCACCGGGCCAAGGGAGTTTAGGTGGTGAAAAACTGTTTTTT

D: -
J: TRBJ1-2
V: TRBV3-1/TRBV3-2
size: -
CDR3: CASSQDFARGYGYTF
DNA: TGTGCCAGCAGCCAAGACTTCGCCAGGGGCTATGGCTACACCTTC

D: TRBD1
J: TRBJ1-1
V: TRBV5-1
size: -
CDR3: CASSPSRTGRGEAFF
DNA: TGCGCCAGCAGCCCGAGCAGGACAGGGCGGGGTGAAGCTTTCTTT

D: -
J: TRBJ1-1
V: TRBV5-6
size: -
CDR3: CASSLPEVTEAFF
DNA: TGTGCCAGCAGCTTGCCCGAGGTCACTGAAGCTTTCTTT

D: -
J: TRBJ2-7
V: TRBV5-8
size: -
CDR3: CASSPRPRRRGEQYF
DNA: TGTGCCAGCAGCCCCCGGCCGCGTCGGAGGGGAGAGCAGTACTTC

D: -
J: TRBJ2-7
V: TRBV12-3/TRBV12-4
size: -
CDR3: CASSFNGAYEQYF
DNA: TGTGCCAGCAGTTTTAACGGGGCCTACGAGCAGTACTTC

D: -
J: TRBJ1-6
V: TRBV2
size: few
CDR3: CASRQQSSYNSPLHF
DNA: TGTGCCAGCAGACAACAGAGCTCCTATAATTCACCCCTCCACTTT

D: -
J: TRBJ1-1
V: TRBV5-3
size: -
CDR3: CARSFRRVKGEAFF
DNA: TGTGCCAGAAGTTTCCGGAGGGTTAAGGGTGAAGCTTTCTTT

D: -
J: TRBJ1-4
V: TRBV9
size: -
CDR3: CASSVEGAGSSLNEKLFF
DNA: TGTGCCAGCAGCGTAGAAGGGGCAGGCTCCTCTCTGAACGAAAAACTGTTTTTT

D: -
J: TRBJ1-2
V: TRBV9
size: once
CDR3: CASSRYDTNYGYTF
DNA: TGTGCCAGCAGCCGCTATGATACTAACTATGGCTACACCTTC

D: -
J: TRBJ2-3
V: TRBV28
size: -
CDR3: CASSLRLRHTDTQYF
DNA: TGTGCCAGCAGTTTACGCCTGCGACACACAGATACGCAGTATTTT

D: -
J: TRBJ2-2
V: TRBV4-1
size: once
CDR3: CASSQGRGDTGELFF
DNA: TGCGCCAGCAGCCAAGGACGGGGAGACACCGGGGAGCTGTTTTTT